The 13 T cell receptor beta chains reported below all come from one sample, sequenced in a study of T cell responses to AZD1222 COVID-19 vaccine. Assay used: immunoSEQ multiplex PCR; TCRdb lists only in-frame clones, some missing. The data contain around 100,000 clones, around 90% of them singletons. This specimen was peripheral blood, taken on day 0 of AZD1222 vaccination. The receptors originated from an adult in good health.

The rearrangement links TRBV7-3 to TRBJ1-1, with D possibly being TRBD1 (6 bases). From germline, CDR1 is SGHTA and CDR2 FQGTGA. V was cut by 4 bases and J by 4 bases, with 10 bases left in between. This CDR3 region has 13 residues. CDR3 protein: CASSSQGTTEAFF. The CDR3 DNA reads as TGTGCCAGCAGCTCTCAGGGGACCACTGAAGCTTTCTTT.

The chain links TRBV4-2 to TRBJ2-1; tentative D call: TRBD2 (5 bases). Trimming removed 0 bases at V and 9 bases at J, with 12 bases between. Germline lookup yields CDR1 LGHNA and CDR2 YNFKEQ. The CDR3 is made up of 14 amino acids. The CDR3 protein is CASSQELDEFEQFF. The DNA for the CDR3 is TGTGCCAGCAGCCAAGAACTAGACGAATTTGAGCAGTTCTTC.

V gene TRBV6-2 or TRBV6-3 combines with J gene TRBJ2-7, with 7 positions matching TRBD1. In germline, CDR1 is MNHEY, CDR2 SVGEGT. The CDR3 length is 14 residues. The V segment lost 6 bases and the J segment 2 bases; nucleotides outside the gene matches: 7. The CDR3 nucleotides read TGTGCCAGCAGCGCCGGGACAGTGACCTACGAGCAGTACTTC. Protein: CASSAGTVTYEQYF.

V usage is TRBV2 and J usage is TRBJ1-6; D might be TRBD1 (5 bases). The CDR3 has 16 amino acids. V was pared by 6 bases and J by 7 bases, with 19 bases between. The germline gives CDR1 SNHLY, CDR2 FYNNEI. The CDR3 nucleotides read TGTGCCAGCAGCTTCCTTCGTCCAGGGCAGAATTCACCCCTCCACTTT. This encodes CASSFLRPGQNSPLHF. Based on the CDR3 plus reference TRBV2 and TRBJ1-6, the full variable domain is EPEVTQTPSHQVTQMGQEVILRCVPISNHLYFYWYRQILGQKVEFLVSFYNNEISEKSEIFDDQFSVERPDGSNFTLKIRSTKLEDSAMYFCASSFLRPGQNSPLHFGNGTRLTVT.

The genes are TRBV30 and TRBJ1-3; 12 nucleotides match TRBD1. This CDR3 is built from 20 residues. CDR1 GTSNPN and CDR2 SVGIG come from the germline V gene (reference sequence). The junction had 18 bases not matched to a gene; V was cut back by 3 bases and J by 3 bases. CDR3 sequence reads: CAWRTSGDRGPRLLGNTIYF. The CDR3 DNA reads TGTGCCTGGAGGACCTCAGGGGACAGGGGGCCTCGACTCCTTGGAAACACCATATATTTT. The complete variable domain, with remaining parts taken from reference TRBV30 and TRBJ1-3, reads SQTIHQWPATLVQPVGSPLSLECTVEGTSNPNLYWYRQAAGRGLQLLFYSVGIGQISSEVPQNLSASRPQDRQFILSSKKLLLSDSGFYLCAWRTSGDRGPRLLGNTIYFGEGSWLTVV.

The chain employs TRBV7-9 and TRBJ2-7; 11 bases are shared with TRBD2. The V segment lost 1 base and the J segment 9 bases; nucleotides outside the gene matches: 5. This CDR3 spans 14 amino acids. Germline-derived CDR1 and CDR2 are SEHNR and FQNEAQ (reference sequence). The CDR3 is CASSLGLAGGVQYF. The DNA of the CDR3 is TGTGCCAGCAGCTTAGGCCTAGCGGGAGGAGTGCAGTACTTC.

J is TRBJ2-5 and V is TRBV11-3; 9 bases fit TRBD2. The CDR3 length is 16 residues. V was clipped by 7 bases and J by 5 bases; unmatched bases: 14. From germline, CDR1 is SGHNT and CDR2 YENEEA. CDR3 residues: CASTGNSGGSQETQYF. The CDR3 DNA reads as TGTGCCAGCACCGGTAATAGCGGGGGCTCTCAGGAGACCCAGTACTTC.

The V call is TRBV11-2, the J call TRBJ1-2, with D hard to call. Trimming pared 5 bases from V and 6 bases from J, leaving 7 bases between. The CDR3 length is 11 residues. Germline V gene data show CDR1 as SGHAT and CDR2 as FQNNGV. The DNA of the CDR3 is TGTGCCAGCAGCCCTTTAGATGGCTACACCTTC. This codes for CASSPLDGYTF. Together with reference TRBV11-2 and TRBJ1-2, the CDR3 gives the full variable domain: EAGVAQSPRYKIIEKRQSVAFWCNPISGHATLYWYQQILGQGPKLLIQFQNNGVVDDSQLPKDRFSAERLKGVDSTLKIQPAKLEDSAVYLCASSPLDGYTFGSGTRLTVV.

This chain joins TRBV30 and TRBJ2-1, with 7 positions matching TRBD2. Germline values: CDR1 GTSNPN, CDR2 SVGIG (reference sequence). The CDR3 loop spans 11 amino acids. V was pared by 0 bases and J by 15 bases, with 5 bases of the junction left unmatched. The CDR3 here is CAWSVRGRAFF. The CDR3 DNA reads as TGTGCCTGGAGTGTACGGGGGAGGGCGTTCTTC. Using reference TRBV30 and TRBJ2-1 for the parts outside the CDR3, the full variable domain is SQTIHQWPATLVQPVGSPLSLECTVEGTSNPNLYWYRQAAGRGLQLLFYSVGIGQISSEVPQNLSASRPQDRQFILSSKKLLLSDSGFYLCAWSVRGRAFFGPGTRLTVL.

The J gene is TRBJ2-7, the V gene TRBV10-3; TRBD1 or TRBD2 may be the D gene (5 bases each). Per the germline V gene, CDR1 is ENHRY and CDR2 is SYGVKD. V was pared by 4 bases and J by 2 bases, with 9 bases between. There are 13 residues in the CDR3. CDR3: CAISARETYEQYF. DNA for the CDR3: TGTGCCATCAGTGCCAGGGAGACCTACGAGCAGTACTTC.

This sequence joins TRBV18 and TRBJ2-2; either TRBD1 or TRBD2 may supply D (5 bases each). CDR1 and CDR2 (germline): KGHSH, LQKENI. With 2 bases removed from V and 5 bases from J, the gap between germline ends came to 15 bases. The CDR3 is 16 amino acids. CDR3: CASSPEGRAPTGELFF. The CDR3 DNA sequence: TGTGCCAGCTCACCAGAGGGCAGGGCCCCTACCGGGGAGCTGTTTTTT.

CDR3 nucleotides: TGTGCCAGTAGTATACGGCCTAGCGGGATCCCCAGCGAGCAGTTCTTC. Protein sequence: CASSIRPSGIPSEQFF. V is TRBV19 and J is TRBJ2-1, with 9 positions matching TRBD2. Trimming cost V 2 bases and J 10 bases; bases outside gene matches: 12. The CDR3 loop spans 16 amino acids. Germline-derived CDR1 and CDR2 are LNHDA and SQIVND (reference sequence). Using reference TRBV19 and TRBJ2-1 for the parts outside the CDR3, the full variable domain is DGGITQSPKYLFRKEGQNVTLSCEQNLNHDAMYWYRQDPGQGLRLIYYSQIVNDFQKGDIAEGYSVSREKKESFPLTVTSAQKNPTAFYLCASSIRPSGIPSEQFFGPGTRLTVL.

The gene calls are TRBV6-2 or TRBV6-3 and TRBJ1-2; TRBD1 matches 9 bases. The V and J ends lost 5 bases and 6 bases, in that order; junction bases with no gene match: 10. Germline V gene sequence: CDR1 MNHEY, CDR2 SVGEGT. The CDR3 has 15 residues. The CDR3 protein is CASSRVGQGKDGYTF. The CDR3 DNA is TGTGCCAGCAGTCGGGTCGGACAGGGGAAGGATGGCTACACCTTC.